The clone carrying this T cell receptor (beta chain) showed up just a few times. Library preparation (for TCRbeta) was performed with unique molecular identifiers. Each CDR3 protein is one row after TCRdb ran MiXCR on the PCR reads. The table records roughly 500,000 distinct CDR3 sequences, about 30% of them present only once. This sample was included in a study of T-cell reconstitution after alpha-beta-depleted transplantation in children. V lost 1 base, J lost 3 bases, and 14 bases lay in between. CDR3 length: 16 residues. CDR1 is SGHRS and CDR2 is YFSETQ in the germline V gene. The sequences come from PBMCs from the stem cell graft donor, collected from the stem cell graft. The rearrangement uses TRBV5-1 and TRBJ2-1, with D tentatively TRBD1 or TRBD2 (5 bases each). This sequence was found in a human donor who donated a stem cell graft to a child with aplastic anemia. This CDR3 reads CASSLSPGRGYNEQFF. Here the CDR3 DNA reads TGCGCCAGCAGCTTGTCCCCGGGAAGGGGCTACAATGAGCAGTTCTTC. Full variable domain (rest looked up from reference TRBV5-1 and TRBJ2-1): KAGVTQTPRYLIKTRGQQVTLSCSPISGHRSVSWYQQTPGQGLQFLFEYFSETQRNKGNFPGRFSGRQFSNSRSEMNVSTLELGDSALYLCASSLSPGRGYNEQFFGPGTRLTVL.